This T cell receptor (beta chain) was profiled in a study of OX40 agonist ivuxolimab in advanced cancers. On the study more broadly: Partial responses occurred in Three dose-escalation patients, one with hepatocellular carcinoma and two with cutaneous melanoma.

About this clone itself: Its antigen is unknown.

The method was immunoSEQ multiplex PCR; TCRdb's version includes in-frame clones alone and lacks a portion of them. The sample yields tens of thousands of clones, over 85% seen once. Regarding the study as a whole: Compared with CD4+, CD8+ T cells on average had more expanded clones.

Germline V gene sequence: CDR1 SGHVS, CDR2 FQNEAQ. The ends were cut back, 5 bases at V and 7 bases at J, with 30 bases in the middle. CDR3 length: 19 residues. The sample consisted of CD4+ or CD8+ T cells sorted from blood, taken in a trial of the OX40 agonist ivuxolimab. This sequence was found in an adult with an advanced solid tumor such as melanoma, head and neck, liver or kidney cancer. The chain recombines TRBV7-8 with TRBJ2-4, with D perhaps matching TRBD2 (6 bases). The CDR3 protein is CASSHLRSGLMGGGNIQYF. The CDR3 DNA sequence: TGTGCCAGCAGCCACCTCCGAAGCGGGCTCATGGGGGGTGGGAACATTCAGTACTTC.